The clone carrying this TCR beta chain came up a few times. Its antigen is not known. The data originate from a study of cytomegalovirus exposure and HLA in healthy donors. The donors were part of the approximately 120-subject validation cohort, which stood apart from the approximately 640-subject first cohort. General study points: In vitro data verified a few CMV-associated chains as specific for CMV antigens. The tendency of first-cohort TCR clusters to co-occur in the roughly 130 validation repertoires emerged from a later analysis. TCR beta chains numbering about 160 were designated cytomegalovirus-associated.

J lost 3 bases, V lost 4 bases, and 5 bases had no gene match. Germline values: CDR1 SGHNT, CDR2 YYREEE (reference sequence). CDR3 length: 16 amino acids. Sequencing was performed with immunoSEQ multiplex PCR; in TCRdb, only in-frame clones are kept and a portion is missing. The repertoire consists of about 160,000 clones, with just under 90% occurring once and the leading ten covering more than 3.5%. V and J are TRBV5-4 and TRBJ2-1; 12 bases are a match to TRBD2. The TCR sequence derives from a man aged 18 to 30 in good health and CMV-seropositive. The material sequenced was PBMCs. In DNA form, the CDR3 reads TGTGCCAGCAGCCCCGGACTAGCGGGAATCTACAATGAGCAGTTCTTC. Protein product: CASSPGLAGIYNEQFF.